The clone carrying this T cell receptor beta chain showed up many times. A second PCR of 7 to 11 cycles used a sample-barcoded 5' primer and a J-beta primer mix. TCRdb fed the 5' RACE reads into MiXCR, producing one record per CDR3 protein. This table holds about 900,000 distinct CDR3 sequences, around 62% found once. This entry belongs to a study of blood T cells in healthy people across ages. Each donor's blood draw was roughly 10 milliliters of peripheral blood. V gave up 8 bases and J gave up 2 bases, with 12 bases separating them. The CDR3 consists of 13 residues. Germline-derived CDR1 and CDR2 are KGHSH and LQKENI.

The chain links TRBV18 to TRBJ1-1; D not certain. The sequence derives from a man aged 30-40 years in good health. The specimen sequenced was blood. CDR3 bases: TGTGCCAGCAGTCCTGGCGGAAACACTGAAGCTTTCTTT. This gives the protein CASSPGGNTEAFF. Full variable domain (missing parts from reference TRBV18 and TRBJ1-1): NAGVMQNPRHLVRRRGQEARLRCSPMKGHSHVYWYRQLPEEGLKFMVYLQKENIIDESGMPKERFSAEFPKEGPSILRIQQVVRGDSAAYFCASSPGGNTEAFFGQGTRLTVV.